The 7 T cell receptor beta chains presented below share a single source sample, sequenced in a study of graft-versus-host responses after intestinal transplantation. Assay: immunoSEQ multiplex PCR; the TCRdb copy retains only in-frame clones and omits some. The sample carries over 100,000 clones, over 85% recorded once. Their antigen targets remain unknown. The source was unstimulated CD4+ T cells sorted from spleen or lymph node cells, collected before transplant. The receptor source for this set is a human donor who was the organ donor for an intestinal transplant.

The chain uses TRBV30 and TRBJ1-5, with 8 bases fitting TRBD1. The CDR3 contains 17 residues. Losses at the gene ends were 1 base for V and 4 bases for J; bases not matched to a gene: 12. Germline V CDR1 and CDR2: GTSNPN, SVGIG (reference sequence). The CDR3 reads CAWSEGQAAGLNQPQHF. The CDR3 DNA reads as TGTGCCTGGAGTGAGGGACAGGCAGCTGGATTAAATCAGCCCCAGCATTTT.

V usage is TRBV5-1 and J usage is TRBJ1-1; TRBD1 agrees at 11 bases. The CDR3 contains 14 residues. Germline V lookup: CDR1 SGHRS, CDR2 YFSETQ. The V gene end was trimmed by 4 bases and the J gene end by 5 bases; junction bases not matched to a gene: 4. The DNA for the CDR3 is TGCGCCAGCAGCCAGGACAGGGGGCGGACTGAAGCTTTCTTT. Encoded protein: CASSQDRGRTEAFF.

V and J are TRBV4-1 and TRBJ2-1; TRBD2 aligns across 10 bases. This CDR3 region has 16 residues. Germline values: CDR1 MGHRA, CDR2 YSYEKL. With V trimmed by 1 base and J by 2 bases, 2 bases remained unmatched. CDR3 region: CASSQVGLAAYNEQFF. The CDR3 DNA sequence: TGCGCCAGCAGCCAAGTTGGACTAGCGGCCTACAATGAGCAGTTCTTC.

This chain joins TRBV5-5 and TRBJ2-7, with 12 bases identical to TRBD1. CDR3 size: 15 residues. V trimming: 0 bases; J trimming: 7 bases; junction bases outside the gene matches: 5. Germline V gene lookup returns CDR1 SGHKS and CDR2 YYEKEE (reference sequence). The DNA of the CDR3 is TGTGCCAGCAGCTTGGTGGGACAGGGGGCTTGGGAGCAGTACTTC. This codes for CASSLVGQGAWEQYF.

The V and J genes are TRBV4-3 and TRBJ2-1; 7 nucleotides align to TRBD2. The V gene's germline CDR1 is LGHNA and CDR2 YSLEER. The CDR3 has 17 amino acids. Trimming removed 0 bases from V and 3 bases from J; junction bases left unmatched: 8. Here the CDR3 DNA reads TGCGCCAGCAGCCAAGATGGTCCTAGCGGAAACTACAATGAGCAGTTCTTC. Its protein is CASSQDGPSGNYNEQFF.

V is TRBV21-1 and J is TRBJ1-2. TRBV21-1 is described as a pseudogene. CDR3 length: 16 amino acids. The CDR3 loop reads CASSKALWCQADGYTF. The CDR3 DNA reads TGTGCCAGCAGCAAAGCGCTTTGGTGTCAGGCGGACGGCTACACCTTC.

The rearrangement uses TRBV6-1 and TRBJ1-4; 8 bases agree with TRBD1. CDR1 MNHNS and CDR2 SASEGT come from the germline V gene. Trimming took 6 bases from V and 7 from J; bases not matched to a gene: 7. The CDR3 covers 14 residues. The CDR3 here is CASSPGGVSEKLFF. As DNA, the CDR3 is TGTGCCAGCAGCCCAGGGGGCGTTTCTGAAAAACTGTTTTTT.